The rows below give T cell receptor beta chains drawn from one sample of a study of tumor-infiltrating lymphocytes in oesophageal squamous cell carcinoma. Via MiXCR, TCRdb re-called the PCR reads, giving one row per CDR3 protein. The repertoire includes roughly 18,000 distinct CDR3 sequences, around 44% of them detected once, and 29% sits in the top ten. The sample consisted of esophageal tumor tissue. These receptors were collected from a male donor with esophageal squamous cell carcinoma. CDR3s include the opening cysteine and the closing phenylalanine or tryptophan. The D gene is left open where the match is weak. Only part of the rows carry a size: once, few, many, or a class if the clone is expanded.

j_gene: TRBJ2-6; v_gene: TRBV6-6; abundance: -; d_gene: -; CDR3aa: CASSYSLGSGANVLTF; CDR3nt: TGTGCCAGCAGTTACTCGTTGGGGTCTGGGGCCAACGTCCTGACTTTC
j_gene: TRBJ2-1; v_gene: TRBV7-2; abundance: -; d_gene: -; CDR3aa: CASSSTLVRQFF; CDR3nt: TGTGCCAGCAGCTCCACGTTAGTTCGGCAGTTCTTC
j_gene: TRBJ1-2; v_gene: TRBV7-9; abundance: medium-sized; d_gene: -; CDR3aa: CASSPRAREVNYGYTF; CDR3nt: TGTGCCAGCAGCCCCCGTGCTAGGGAGGTTAACTATGGCTACACCTTC
j_gene: TRBJ2-7; v_gene: TRBV19; abundance: few; d_gene: TRBD2; CDR3aa: CASSARGSGAFPYNEQYF; CDR3nt: TGTGCCAGTAGTGCACGGGGTAGCGGGGCTTTTCCCTACAATGAGCAGTACTTC
j_gene: TRBJ1-2; v_gene: TRBV5-6; abundance: many; d_gene: -; CDR3aa: CASTLRGGRYTF; CDR3nt: TGTGCCAGCACCCTAAGGGGGGGTCGCTACACCTTC
j_gene: TRBJ2-7; v_gene: TRBV25-1; abundance: many; d_gene: -; CDR3aa: CASGINSGYEQYF; CDR3nt: TGTGCCAGCGGGATAAATAGCGGTTACGAGCAGTACTTC
j_gene: TRBJ2-1; v_gene: TRBV6-6; abundance: -; d_gene: TRBD1; CDR3aa: CASSSRQGTTDTQFF; CDR3nt: TGTGCCAGCAGTTCGCGACAGGGGACCACAGATACGCAGTTCTTC
j_gene: TRBJ1-6; v_gene: TRBV7-9; abundance: many; d_gene: -; CDR3aa: CASSLVSRSGLPYNSPLHF; CDR3nt: TGTGCCAGCAGCTTAGTTTCTCGGTCAGGGCTCCCCTATAATTCACCCCTCCACTTT
j_gene: TRBJ2-3; v_gene: TRBV7-3; abundance: -; d_gene: TRBD1; CDR3aa: CASSTGTGSRDTDTQYF; CDR3nt: TGTGCCAGCAGCACCGGGACAGGTTCCCGTGACACAGATACGCAGTATTTT
j_gene: TRBJ2-6; v_gene: TRBV7-4; abundance: -; d_gene: -; CDR3aa: CASSPIRTSQETQHF; CDR3nt: TGTGCCAGCAGCCCCATCCGGACATCTCAAGAGACCCAGCACTTC
j_gene: TRBJ2-7; v_gene: TRBV7-3; abundance: -; d_gene: TRBD1; CDR3aa: CASSLRAGTGEQYF; CDR3nt: TGTGCCAGCAGCTTACGTGCGGGGACAGGCGAGCAGTACTTC
j_gene: TRBJ1-6; v_gene: TRBV14; abundance: many; d_gene: -; CDR3aa: CASSQAGSYSPLHF; CDR3nt: TGTGCCAGCAGCCAAGCGGGTAGTTATTCACCCCTCCACTTT
j_gene: TRBJ2-3; v_gene: TRBV7-2; abundance: few; d_gene: TRBD1; CDR3aa: CASSLGLAQGAGDTQYF; CDR3nt: TGTGCCAGCAGCTTAGGCTTAGCACAGGGGGCCGGAGATACGCAGTATTTT
j_gene: TRBJ2-7; v_gene: TRBV10-1; abundance: many; d_gene: TRBD1; CDR3aa: CASRVDRDGHEQYF; CDR3nt: TGCGCCAGCAGAGTCGACAGGGACGGCCACGAGCAGTACTTC
j_gene: TRBJ2-3; v_gene: TRBV7-6; abundance: -; d_gene: -; CDR3aa: CASSKDQNSDTQYF; CDR3nt: TGTGCCAGCAGCAAAGACCAAAATTCAGATACGCAGTATTTT
j_gene: TRBJ2-7; v_gene: TRBV7-6; abundance: -; d_gene: TRBD1; CDR3aa: CASSLGTGLNEQYF; CDR3nt: TGTGCCAGCAGCTTAGGGACAGGGCTCAACGAGCAGTACTTC
j_gene: TRBJ1-1; v_gene: TRBV7-9; abundance: once; d_gene: TRBD1; CDR3aa: CASSHRDRGMNTEAFF; CDR3nt: TGTGCCAGCAGCCACCGGGACAGGGGAATGAACACTGAAGCTTTCTTT
j_gene: TRBJ2-5; v_gene: TRBV7-3; abundance: once; d_gene: -; CDR3aa: CASSRHMGETQYF; CDR3nt: TGTGCCAGCAGCCGTCACATGGGAGAGACCCAGTACTTC
j_gene: TRBJ1-1; v_gene: TRBV18; abundance: -; d_gene: -; CDR3aa: CASSPPGWALYEQYF; CDR3nt: TGTGCCAGCTCACCACCGGGGTGGGCCCTCTACGAGCAGTACTTT
j_gene: TRBJ2-5; v_gene: TRBV7-6; abundance: -; d_gene: -; CDR3aa: CASSPRGEETQYF; CDR3nt: TGTGCCAGCAGCCCACGGGGAGAAGAGACCCAGTACTTC
j_gene: TRBJ2-5; v_gene: TRBV7-6; abundance: -; d_gene: TRBD2; CDR3aa: CASSSGGGETQYF; CDR3nt: TGTGCCAGCAGTAGTGGGGGGGGAGAGACCCAGTACTTC
j_gene: TRBJ2-5; v_gene: TRBV7-8; abundance: medium-sized; d_gene: -; CDR3aa: CASSFGGGQETQYF; CDR3nt: TGTGCCAGCAGCTTCGGAGGGGGGCAAGAGACCCAGTACTTC
j_gene: TRBJ1-2; v_gene: TRBV5-1; abundance: many; d_gene: TRBD1; CDR3aa: CASSLQGHHYGYTF; CDR3nt: TGCGCCAGCAGCTTACAGGGGCACCACTATGGCTACACCTTC
j_gene: TRBJ2-7; v_gene: TRBV6-4; abundance: -; d_gene: -; CDR3aa: CASSEWGDEQYF; CDR3nt: TGTGCCAGCAGTGAGTGGGGGGACGAGCAGTACTTC
j_gene: TRBJ2-1; v_gene: TRBV7-3; abundance: -; d_gene: TRBD2; CDR3aa: CASSLEGGSYNEQFF; CDR3nt: TGTGCCAGCAGCTTAGAGGGCGGGAGCTACAATGAGCAGTTCTTC
j_gene: TRBJ1-1; v_gene: TRBV4-1; abundance: many; d_gene: -; CDR3aa: CASSQVMRGANTEAFF; CDR3nt: TGCGCCAGCAGCCAAGTAATGAGAGGGGCGAACACTGAAGCTTTCTTT
j_gene: TRBJ2-5; v_gene: TRBV12-3/TRBV12-4; abundance: -; d_gene: -; CDR3aa: CASSLGGEETQYF; CDR3nt: TGTGCCAGCAGTTTAGGGGGAGAAGAGACCCAGTACTTC
j_gene: TRBJ2-5; v_gene: TRBV6-1; abundance: few; d_gene: -; CDR3aa: CASSVSLSGETQYF; CDR3nt: TGTGCCAGCAGTGTTAGCCTCAGTGGGGAGACCCAGTACTTC
j_gene: TRBJ2-5; v_gene: TRBV12-3/TRBV12-4; abundance: many; d_gene: TRBD2; CDR3aa: CASTMGLAGGETQYF; CDR3nt: TGTGCCAGCACTATGGGACTAGCGGGAGGAGAGACCCAGTACTTC
j_gene: TRBJ2-7; v_gene: TRBV6-1; abundance: many; d_gene: -; CDR3aa: CASHPGEWGYEQYF; CDR3nt: TGTGCCAGCCATCCAGGGGAGTGGGGCTACGAGCAGTACTTC
j_gene: TRBJ2-3; v_gene: TRBV7-4; abundance: many; d_gene: -; CDR3aa: CASSLLRDTQYF; CDR3nt: TGTGCCAGCAGCCTACTCCGAGATACGCAGTATTTT
j_gene: TRBJ2-1; v_gene: TRBV5-4; abundance: -; d_gene: -; CDR3aa: CASSFGTFNEQFF; CDR3nt: TGTGCCAGCAGCTTCGGGACTTTCAATGAGCAGTTCTTC
j_gene: TRBJ1-4; v_gene: TRBV10-3; abundance: many; d_gene: TRBD1; CDR3aa: CAIRMGQGNEKLFF; CDR3nt: TGTGCCATCAGGATGGGACAGGGTAATGAAAAACTGTTTTTT
j_gene: TRBJ2-1; v_gene: TRBV7-3; abundance: -; d_gene: TRBD2; CDR3aa: CASSLGDYAHNEQFF; CDR3nt: TGTGCCAGCAGCTTGGGGGACTACGCCCACAATGAGCAGTTCTTC
j_gene: TRBJ2-3; v_gene: TRBV7-2; abundance: -; d_gene: TRBD2; CDR3aa: CASSLVFFRVAGGNTDTQYF; CDR3nt: TGTGCCAGCAGCTTAGTGTTTTTTAGAGTAGCGGGAGGAAACACAGATACGCAGTATTTT
j_gene: TRBJ2-7; v_gene: TRBV6-1; abundance: -; d_gene: -; CDR3aa: CASMGHSSYEQYF; CDR3nt: TGTGCCAGCATGGGGCATTCCTCCTACGAGCAGTACTTC
j_gene: TRBJ1-2; v_gene: TRBV7-6; abundance: few; d_gene: -; CDR3aa: CASSLDYGSGYTF; CDR3nt: TGTGCCAGCAGCTTAGACTACGGGAGCGGCTACACCTTC
j_gene: TRBJ2-7; v_gene: TRBV7-2; abundance: few; d_gene: -; CDR3aa: CASSLVSSPEQYF; CDR3nt: TGTGCCAGCAGCTTAGTCTCTTCCCCCGAGCAGTACTTC
j_gene: TRBJ2-5; v_gene: TRBV19; abundance: many; d_gene: TRBD2; CDR3aa: CATRGDFFQETQYF; CDR3nt: TGTGCCACCCGGGGGGACTTTTTCCAAGAGACCCAGTACTTC
j_gene: TRBJ2-1; v_gene: TRBV6-1; abundance: -; d_gene: TRBD2; CDR3aa: CASSWLAGGGDEQFF; CDR3nt: TGTGCCAGCAGTTGGCTAGCGGGAGGCGGTGATGAGCAGTTCTTC
j_gene: TRBJ1-6; v_gene: TRBV6-1; abundance: medium-sized; d_gene: -; CDR3aa: CASSTFEGVEGGSPLHF; CDR3nt: TGTGCCAGCAGTACCTTTGAAGGGGTGGAGGGAGGCTCACCCCTCCACTTT
j_gene: TRBJ2-3; v_gene: TRBV10-3; abundance: few; d_gene: -; CDR3aa: CAIRGSTDTQYF; CDR3nt: TGTGCCATCAGGGGTAGCACAGATACGCAGTATTTT
j_gene: TRBJ1-4; v_gene: TRBV6-1; abundance: -; d_gene: -; CDR3aa: CASSERGEKLFF; CDR3nt: TGTGCCAGCAGTGAACGCGGTGAAAAACTGTTTTTT
j_gene: TRBJ2-7; v_gene: TRBV5-4; abundance: many; d_gene: -; CDR3aa: CASSRQRDYEQYF; CDR3nt: TGTGCCAGCAGTCGACAGCGAGACTACGAGCAGTACTTC
j_gene: TRBJ2-5; v_gene: TRBV6-1; abundance: many; d_gene: TRBD2; CDR3aa: CASSVGLAQETQYF; CDR3nt: TGTGCCAGCAGTGTGGGACTAGCCCAAGAGACCCAGTACTTC
j_gene: TRBJ2-7; v_gene: TRBV7-6; abundance: few; d_gene: TRBD2; CDR3aa: CASSNAAGGYEQYF; CDR3nt: TGTGCCAGCAGTAATGCAGCGGGAGGCTACGAGCAGTACTTC